These T cell receptor beta chains were read from a single sample in a study of cytomegalovirus exposure and HLA in healthy donors. Measured with immunoSEQ multiplex PCR; TCRdb has only the in-frame clones, and not every one. Among 130,000 or so clones listed, around 85% were seen once. Sequenced sample: PBMCs. All receptors come from a man aged 25-40 years in good health and CMV-seronegative. CDR3s include the opening cysteine and the closing phenylalanine or tryptophan. D genes are given only for firm matches. Clone size is not always given. Where it is, it says once, few, many or a class for expanded clones.

D | size | J | V | DNA | CDR3
. | . | TRBJ1-5 | TRBV6-1 | TGTGCCAGCAGGCGACAGTCATATAGCAATCAGCCCCAGCATTTT | CASRRQSYSNQPQHF
. | . | TRBJ2-5 | TRBV20-1 | TGCAGTGCTTATCAAGAGACCCAGTACTTC | CSAYQETQYF
TRBD2 | . | TRBJ2-1 | TRBV27 | TGTGCCAGCAGTTGGGTAGCGGGGGGGCTGAATGAGCAGTTCTTC | CASSWVAGGLNEQFF
. | once | TRBJ1-1 | TRBV7-9 | TGTGCCAGCAGCCTACTGGGGGCGAACACTGAAGCTTTCTTT | CASSLLGANTEAFF
TRBD2 | few | TRBJ2-7 | TRBV5-1 | TGCGCCAGCAGCTTGGGAATACTAGCGGGGGCGAGCGAGCAGTACTTC | CASSLGILAGASEQYF
TRBD1 | . | TRBJ1-1 | TRBV28 | TGTGCCAGCAGTTTCACGATCGTACAGGGGGCATTGAACACTGAAGCTTTCTTT | CASSFTIVQGALNTEAFF
. | . | TRBJ2-7 | TRBV9 | TGTGCCAGCAGCGTGACAGTTAGTACCTACGAGCAGTACTTC | CASSVTVSTYEQYF
. | . | TRBJ2-7 | TRBV30 | TGTGCCTGGACAGGGCAACACTACGAGCAGTACTTC | CAWTGQHYEQYF
TRBD1 | . | TRBJ2-6 | TRBV11-2 | TGTGCCAGCAGCCACCGACAGGGGGGATACTCTGGGGCCAACGTCCTGACTTTC | CASSHRQGGYSGANVLTF
TRBD1 | once | TRBJ1-2 | TRBV27 | TGTGCCAGCGGAAAGGTCGGGACAGCTTTGAGCTACACCTTC | CASGKVGTALSYTF
. | . | TRBJ1-5 | TRBV9 | TGTGCCAGCAGCGTAGAGGGTGGGACACCTTGGAGTCAGCCCCAGCATTTT | CASSVEGGTPWSQPQHF
TRBD1 | . | TRBJ2-2 | TRBV5-1 | TGCGCCAGCAGCATTGACAGGGGGCTGGAGAACACCGGGGAGCTGTTTTTT | CASSIDRGLENTGELFF
TRBD1 | . | TRBJ2-3 | TRBV15 | TGTGCCACCAGCGATCCCCGGGACAGGGGAGCGGATACGCAGTATTTT | CATSDPRDRGADTQYF
. | . | TRBJ1-6 | TRBV9 | TGTGCCAGCAGCGTAAGTCCCACCGAGCGGCTCCACTTT | CASSVSPTERLHF
TRBD2 | few | TRBJ2-3 | TRBV19 | TGTGCCAGTAGTACTAGCGGGGGCCATAGCACAGATACGCAGTATTTT | CASSTSGGHSTDTQYF
TRBD1 | . | TRBJ2-7 | TRBV7-9 | TGTGCCAGCAGCTTACAGGGGGTTGGCGAGCAGTACTTC | CASSLQGVGEQYF
. | . | TRBJ1-1 | TRBV4-3 | TGCGCCAGCAGCCAAGAGGGCCGGGGGGAAGCTTTCTTT | CASSQEGRGEAFF
. | . | TRBJ2-5 | TRBV5-4 | TGTGCCAGCAGCTTACGGACTACCCAAGAGACCCAGTACTTC | CASSLRTTQETQYF
. | . | TRBJ2-1 | TRBV28 | TGTGCCAGCATGAGCCCTCTGTTCAGATTACTCCGGGTGAGCTCCTACAATGAGCAGTTCTTC | CASMSPLFRLLRVSSYNEQFF
. | . | TRBJ1-5 | TRBV10-3 | TGTGCCATCAGTGAGTCGAACGGCGGGGGCCCTCAGCCCCAGCATTTT | CAISESNGGGPQPQHF
TRBD1 | few | TRBJ2-2 | TRBV5-1 | TGCGCCAGCAGCCCACGGGGGACAGGGGACACCGGGGAGCTGTTTTTT | CASSPRGTGDTGELFF
. | . | TRBJ2-3 | TRBV4-1 | TGCGCCAGCAGCCAAGACCTTCTTACTCCGGATACGCAGTATTTT | CASSQDLLTPDTQYF
TRBD1 | . | TRBJ1-2 | TRBV2 | TGTGCCAGCAGCGGGAGGGGGACAGGGGGAAACTATGGCTACACCTTC | CASSGRGTGGNYGYTF
. | . | TRBJ2-7 | TRBV4-1 | TGCGCCAGCAGCCAAGGGGGCAGGGGGGCCTCCTACGAGCAGTACTTC | CASSQGGRGASYEQYF
TRBD1 | . | TRBJ1-1 | TRBV5-6 | TGTGCCAGCAGCTTAAAACTTCTGTCGGACAGGGGGAACACTGAAGCTTTCTTT | CASSLKLLSDRGNTEAFF
. | . | TRBJ1-1 | TRBV27 | TGTGCCAGCAGTTTATCTACAGGCACTGAAGCTTTCTTT | CASSLSTGTEAFF
TRBD1 | . | TRBJ1-2 | TRBV5-6 | TGTGCCAGCAGCCAGACAGGGGACTATGGCTACACCTTC | CASSQTGDYGYTF
TRBD1 | . | TRBJ1-1 | TRBV5-1 | TGCGCCAGCAGCCTCCGGGACAGTCAAACTGAAGCTTTCTTT | CASSLRDSQTEAFF
TRBD1 | . | TRBJ2-7 | TRBV10-2 | TGCGCCAGCTGGGACAGGGTGGGGCACGAGCAGTACTTC | CASWDRVGHEQYF
TRBD1 | . | TRBJ1-6 | TRBV6-5 | TGTGCCAGCAGTTTCAGGGGGGATTCACCCCTCCACTTT | CASSFRGDSPLHF
TRBD1 | . | TRBJ1-5 | TRBV6-1 | TGTGCCAGCAGGAAACAGGGGGCTGAGGAGAAGACCCAGCATTTT | CASRKQGAEEKTQHF